This T cell receptor beta chain is drawn from a study of Ad26.COV2.S vaccination and SARS-CoV-2 variants. The protocol was immunoSEQ multiplex PCR, while the TCRdb copy is restricted to in-frame clones and leaves out a portion. The data contain 430,000 or so clones, 90% of them singletons. Documented treatment: about 20 received Ad26.COV2.S at low or high dose, single or two shots; roughly 5 received placebo; per-sample allocation not given. Sample collection was performed on day 63 after the first vaccine or placebo injection. Spike of the Wuhan-strain SARS-CoV-2 was expressed by an Ad26 vector, which formed the vaccine. After removal of 3 bases from V and 3 bases from J, the junction contained 11 bases not matched to a gene. The CDR3 runs to 17 residues. Looked up from germline, CDR1 is MNHEY and CDR2 is SMNVEV (reference sequence).

The chain links TRBV27 to TRBJ2-7, with 10 nucleotides matching TRBD1. This specimen consisted of peripheral blood, obtained in a trial of Ad26.COV2.S vaccine versus placebo. This clonotype was obtained from a person between 18 and 65 years old who received the Ad26.COV2.S COVID-19 vaccine or a placebo. This CDR3 is CASSLRKRGTGVYEQYF. The CDR3 DNA reads TGTGCCAGCAGTTTGAGAAAGAGGGGGACAGGGGTCTACGAGCAGTACTTC.